These 8 T cell receptor beta chains originate from one sample sequenced in a study of shared clonotypes between healthy human individuals. Sequencing used immunoSEQ multiplex PCR; TCRdb keeps in-frame clones, though not all of them. The sample has about 2.3 million clones, 85% to 95% seen once; the top ten hold approximately 0.39%. Sequenced material: naive CD4+ T cells from PBMCs. The subset here: CD45RA+ positively selected. The source of these receptors is a man younger than 35 in good health. Some clones in this sample may be carry-over from other donors' samples.

This rearrangement joins TRBV19 to TRBJ2-7, with D tentatively TRBD2 (5 bases). CDR1 is LNHDA, CDR2 SQIVND, per germline (reference sequence). There are 15 residues in the CDR3. Trimming shortened V by 3 bases and J by 2 bases, and 14 bases separated the two germline ends. The CDR3 region is CASSMAASSTYEQYF. As DNA, the CDR3 is TGTGCCAGTAGTATGGCGGCTAGCAGTACCTACGAGCAGTACTTC.

The chain recombines TRBV29-1 with TRBJ2-7; possibly TRBD2 for D (7 bases). Trimming took off 3 bases at V and 5 bases at J, with 17 bases between the two ends. The CDR3 spans 14 residues. Germline V gives CDR1 SQVTM, CDR2 ANQGSEA. CDR3 residues: CSVDEGAGADEQYF. The CDR3 region has the DNA TGCAGCGTTGATGAAGGGGCGGGGGCGGACGAGCAGTACTTC.

The rearrangement uses TRBV6-6 and TRBJ2-2; tentatively, D is TRBD2 (6 bases). Germline assignment: CDR1 MNHNY and CDR2 SVGAGI (reference sequence). V lost 5 bases to trimming and J lost 4 bases, with 17 bases between them. The CDR3 is 16 amino acids. For the CDR3, the DNA is TGTGCCAGCAGTCTAGGTGGGACTTCCTCCACCGGGGAGCTGTTTTTT. This sequence encodes CASSLGGTSSTGELFF.

This chain connects TRBV4-1 to TRBJ2-3; no reliable D call. V lost 3 bases and J 5 bases, leaving 6 bases between the germline ends. Per germline, CDR1 MGHRA and CDR2 YSYEKL. The length of the CDR3 is 12 residues. CDR3 loop: CASSHTLDTQYF. The CDR3 DNA sequence: TGCGCCAGCAGCCACACATTAGATACGCAGTATTTT.

The chain carries TRBV7-3 and TRBJ1-4; D remains ambiguous. Germline CDR1 reads SGHTA; CDR2 reads FQGTGA. V was shortened by 2 bases and J by 0 bases, with 7 bases between the two germline ends. CDR3 size: 15 residues. CDR3 sequence: CASSLSGTTNEKLFF. The CDR3 DNA reads as TGTGCCAGCAGCTTATCGGGCACAACTAATGAAAAACTGTTTTTT.

V gene TRBV10-3 combines with J gene TRBJ2-7, with 8 bases matching TRBD2. Unmatched junction bases numbered 12, after V lost 10 bases and J lost 7 bases. CDR1 and CDR2 from the germline V gene are ENHRY and SYGVKD. The CDR3 extends over 13 amino acids. The DNA of the CDR3 is TGTGCCAGCAAGCGGGAGAATTCGGGTGAGCAGTACTTC. Translating it yields CASKRENSGEQYF.

This chain joins TRBV30 and TRBJ1-4, with 9 nucleotides matching TRBD1. The germline CDR1 and CDR2 sequences are GTSNPN and SVGIG (reference sequence). With V trimmed by 3 bases and J by 3 bases, 5 bases remained unmatched. The CDR3 length is 15 residues. As DNA, the CDR3 is TGTGCCTGGAGCGAACAGGGGGCGGCTAATGAAAAACTGTTTTTT. Protein: CAWSEQGAANEKLFF. Supplemented by reference TRBV30 and TRBJ1-4, the full variable domain reads SQTIHQWPATLVQPVGSPLSLECTVEGTSNPNLYWYRQAAGRGLQLLFYSVGIGQISSEVPQNLSASRPQDRQFILSSKKLLLSDSGFYLCAWSEQGAANEKLFFGSGTQLSVL.

The chain has TRBV5-1 and TRBJ2-2; maybe TRBD2 (6 bases). This CDR3 has 14 residues. Germline assignment: CDR1 SGHRS and CDR2 YFSETQ. Trimming took off 4 bases at V and 9 bases at J, with 16 bases between the two ends. Here the CDR3 DNA reads TGCGCCAGCAGCCCCACCTCCGGGAGCCGGGAGCTGTTTTTT. Protein: CASSPTSGSRELFF.